The sequence of this TCR beta chain was determined in a study of cytomegalovirus exposure and HLA in healthy donors. Study-wide background: Among roughly 190 million T cells, an earlier analysis found 90 million to 130 million unique TCR beta sequences.

Trimming took off 3 bases at V and 4 bases at J, with 8 bases between the two ends. Germline CDR1 is LNHNV and CDR2 is YYDKDF (reference sequence). There are 13 residues in the CDR3. Use of 60 Vbeta and 13 Jbeta primers characterized the PCR. Clones were sequenced by immunoSEQ multiplex PCR, and TCRdb holds only the in-frame ones, with some missing. The sample has 90,000 to 120,000 clones, 74% seen once; the top ten hold 11% to 15%. The TCR was taken from a woman aged 40 to 50 in good health and CMV-seropositive. Sequencing used PBMCs. The rearrangement uses TRBV15 and TRBJ2-3; TRBD2 is a possible D gene (6 bases). CDR3 sequence reads: CATSRSGADTQYF. In DNA, the CDR3 is TGTGCCACCAGCAGGTCGGGGGCAGATACGCAGTATTTT.